These T cell receptor beta chains were read from a single sample in a study of CD8 T cells in Susac syndrome. A single record per CDR3 protein comes from TCRdb applying MiXCR to the immunoSEQ multiplex PCR reads. The table lists under 250,000 distinct CDR3 sequences, 80% to 95% of them singletons. Sequencing input: CD4+ T cells from PBMCs. The receptors were gathered from a human donor with multiple sclerosis. Both conserved end residues are part of each CDR3. The D gene is left open where the match is weak. Rows give clone size only sometimes, using once, few, many, or a class for an expanded clone.

>TRBV30|-|-|TRBJ2-4
CAWSERDTSRGKNIQYF
TGTGCCTGGAGTGAGCGGGACACCTCTCGAGGCAAAAACATTCAGTACTTC
>TRBV25-1|-|-|TRBJ2-5
CASSPPGQWLETQYF
TGTGCCAGCAGCCCTCCTGGACAGTGGTTGGAGACCCAGTACTTC
>TRBV29-1|-|-|TRBJ1-2
CSVEVEAAFYYGYGYTF
TGCAGCGTTGAAGTGGAGGCAGCTTTTTACTATGGCTATGGCTACACCTTC
>TRBV3-1|-|-|TRBJ1-2
CASSQDQVANYGYTF
TGTGCCAGCAGCCAAGACCAGGTAGCAAACTATGGCTACACCTTC
>TRBV6-6|-|-|TRBJ1-5
CASSSSGTFQPQHF
TGTGCCAGCAGTTCCTCCGGGACGTTTCAGCCCCAGCATTTT
>TRBV7-9|TRBD1|-|TRBJ2-3
CASSLQGAPTDTQYF
TGTGCCAGCAGCTTACAGGGGGCGCCCACAGATACGCAGTATTTT
>TRBV6-5|TRBD2|once|TRBJ2-3
CASSYSGLSGGGDTQYF
TGTGCCAGCAGTTACTCGGGTTTGTCGGGAGGAGGAGATACGCAGTATTTT
>TRBV19|-|-|TRBJ2-1
CASSTHNNEQFF
TGTGCCAGTAGTACCCACAATAATGAGCAGTTCTTC
>TRBV28|-|-|TRBJ2-5
CASSLSPGETQYF
TGTGCCAGCAGTTTAAGCCCCGGCGAGACCCAGTACTTC
>TRBV7-9|-|-|TRBJ1-2
CASSLEAGNGYTF
TGTGCCAGCAGCTTAGAGGCAGGGAATGGCTACACCTTC
>TRBV5-1|-|-|TRBJ2-2
CASRSPGRRTGELFF
TGCGCCAGCAGATCTCCGGGACGGAGGACCGGGGAGCTGTTTTTT
>TRBV5-1|-|-|TRBJ2-3
CASSLGTSRGTDTQYF
TGCGCCAGCAGCTTGGGGACTAGCAGGGGGACAGATACGCAGTATTTT
>TRBV5-4|-|-|TRBJ1-3
CASSLASDRGTIYF
TGTGCCAGCAGCTTGGCATCCGATCGGGGCACCATATATTTT
>TRBV14|-|-|TRBJ2-1
CASSASSYNEQFF
TGTGCCAGCAGCGCTAGCTCCTACAATGAGCAGTTCTTC